This T cell receptor (beta chain) was captured by sequencing in a study of identical twins. Germline V gene lookup returns CDR1 DFQATT and CDR2 SNEGSKA (reference sequence). The CDR3 contains 14 residues. The germline V and J ends were trimmed by 1 base and 1 base, with 10 bases remaining between them. In its sample, this clonotype was seen a few times. Antigen: not known. TCRdb reanalysed the 5' RACE reads using MiXCR and keeps one entry per CDR3 protein. The data contain about 900,000 distinct CDR3 sequences, 10% to 15% of them singletons. Regarding the study as a whole: Beta clonotypes that were abundant in cord blood contained fewer insertions, a pattern absent from memory repertoires.

The data also belong to a second study, concerning yellow fever vaccine responses in identical twins.

The chain carries TRBV20-1 and TRBJ1-1; D might be TRBD1 (5 bases). The TCR was taken from a woman under 30 in good health. The specimen sequenced was PBMCs. The CDR3 bases are TGCAGTGCTAGAGCCGGGGGGGGGAACACTGAAGCTTTCTTT. It yields the protein CSARAGGGNTEAFF.